Listed here are 14 T cell receptor beta chains from one sample, sequenced in a study of chemoradiotherapy in HPV16-positive cancers. Generated by immunoSEQ multiplex PCR, the TCRdb table keeps only in-frame clones and is missing some. The repertoire includes about 19,000 clones, 84% of them detected once, and about 3.5% sits in the top ten. The source was blood, collected from a patient who underwent chemoradiotherapy. The receptors originated from a human donor with HPV-associated anogenital cancer.

This chain uses TRBV4-3 with TRBJ2-1, with 11 positions matching TRBD2. V was pared by 4 bases and J by 2 bases, with 1 base of the junction left unmatched. The CDR3 has 15 amino acids. The germline V gene has CDR1 LGHNA and CDR2 YSLEER. The DNA of the CDR3 is TGCGCCAGCAGCCCGACTAGCGGGGCCTACAATGAGCAGTTCTTC. It encodes CASSPTSGAYNEQFF.

The chain combines TRBV21-1 with TRBJ1-6. TRBV21-1 is deemed a pseudogene. The CDR3 has 15 amino acids. CDR3 in amino acids: CASSKPPDSGSPLHF. CDR3 nucleotide sequence: TGTGCCAGCAGCAAACCGCCTGACTCGGGTTCACCCCTCCACTTT.

J is TRBJ1-4 and V is TRBV6-1; D gene uncertain. Trimming left V 3 bases short and J 8 bases short, with 7 bases between. Germline-derived CDR1 and CDR2 are MNHNS and SASEGT. There are 12 residues in the CDR3. The CDR3 here is CASSERREKLFF. The CDR3 DNA reads TGTGCCAGCAGTGAGAGAAGGGAAAAACTGTTTTTT.

The V call is TRBV19, the J call TRBJ1-1; no reliable D call. V lost 5 bases, J lost 1 base, and 14 bases lay in between. Germline-derived CDR1 and CDR2 are LNHDA and SQIVND (reference sequence). The CDR3 is made up of 15 amino acids. CDR3 in amino acids: CASSGEGQPNTEAFF. For the CDR3, the DNA is TGTGCCAGTAGTGGAGAGGGTCAACCGAACACTGAAGCTTTCTTT.

The gene calls are TRBV4-2 and TRBJ1-1; D call uncertain. From germline, CDR1 is LGHNA and CDR2 YNFKEQ. The CDR3 consists of 13 residues. The V gene lost 1 base and the J gene lost 2 bases, with 5 bases spanning the gap. CDR3 sequence reads: CASSQGTNTEAFF. Here the CDR3 DNA reads TGTGCCAGCAGCCAAGGCACAAACACTGAAGCTTTCTTT.

As concerns this clone: Mismatch with germline at one junction end may stem from a read error. The V call is TRBV7-3, the J call TRBJ2-3; unclear D gene. Looked up from germline, CDR1 is SGHTA and CDR2 is FQGTGA. This CDR3 contains 15 residues. The CDR3: CASSITYSSTDTQYF. The CDR3 DNA reads TGTGCCAGCAGCATAACGTACTCTAGCACAGATACGCAGTATTTT.

The V call is TRBV10-3, the J call TRBJ1-1; no clear D gene. The germline V gene has CDR1 ENHRY and CDR2 SYGVKD. The CDR3 is 12 amino acids. V lost 9 bases to trimming and J lost 1 base, with 9 bases between them. Here the CDR3 reads CAISASNTEAFF. The CDR3 DNA follows: TGTGCCATTAGCGCCTCGAACACTGAAGCTTTCTTT.

This clone showed up just once. This chain connects TRBV15 to TRBJ2-7; a weak D match, TRBD1 (5 bases). CDR3 size: 14 residues. The germline gives CDR1 LNHNV, CDR2 YYDKDF (reference sequence). V was trimmed by 5 bases and J by 3 bases, leaving 14 bases between them. The CDR3 reads CATSSSQGNYEQYF. The DNA for the CDR3 is TGTGCCACCAGCTCATCCCAGGGCAACTACGAGCAGTACTTC.

The chain carries TRBV10-2 and TRBJ1-1; no firm D call. The ends were cut back, 6 bases at V and 4 bases at J, with 15 bases in the middle. Germline CDR1 WSHSY, CDR2 SAAADI. The CDR3 sequence is 14 residues long. The CDR3 reads CASRAGYEGTEAFF. CDR3 DNA sequence: TGCGCCAGCAGGGCGGGGTACGAGGGCACTGAAGCTTTCTTT.

The genes are TRBV7-8 and TRBJ2-1; the D is unclear. The ends were cut back, 4 bases at V and 1 base at J, with 14 bases in the middle. The germline CDR1 and CDR2 sequences are SGHVS and FQNEAQ. The CDR3 has 16 amino acids. The CDR3 coding sequence is TGTGCCAGCAGCTGGGGTGGGCGAGGTTCCTACAATGAGCAGTTCTTC. Translation gives CASSWGGRGSYNEQFF.

In DNA form, the CDR3 reads TGTGCCAGTAGTATGGAGGGTCTTAACACTGAAGCTTTCTTT. Its translation is CASSMEGLNTEAFF. The V call is TRBV19, the J call TRBJ1-1; no clear D gene. V lost 3 bases to trimming and J lost 2 bases, with 10 bases between them. The germline CDR1 and CDR2 sequences are LNHDA and SQIVND (reference sequence). The CDR3 extends over 14 amino acids.

The J gene is TRBJ1-1, the V gene TRBV7-9, with 8 positions matching TRBD1. The CDR3 loop spans 16 amino acids. CDR1 is SEHNR and CDR2 is FQNEAQ in the germline V gene (reference sequence). V lost 5 bases to trimming and J lost 2 bases; unmatched junction nucleotides: 10. The CDR3 spells CASSPGQDDINTEAFF. For the CDR3, the DNA is TGTGCCAGCAGCCCGGGACAGGACGATATTAACACTGAAGCTTTCTTT.

The rearrangement joins TRBV5-1 to TRBJ2-7; D ambiguous. Trimming left V 2 bases short and J 0 bases short, with 15 bases between. Per germline, CDR1 SGHRS and CDR2 YFSETQ. The CDR3 is made up of 16 amino acids. The CDR3 DNA reads TGCGCCAGCAGCTTAAAGTGGCCGGAGAGCTCCTACGAGCAGTACTTC. It is translated as CASSLKWPESSYEQYF.

The chain uses TRBV27 and TRBJ2-6, with D maybe TRBD2 (5 bases). The CDR3 has 16 residues. With 2 bases removed from V and 0 bases from J, the gap between germline ends came to 8 bases. In germline, CDR1 is MNHEY, CDR2 SMNVEV (reference sequence). The CDR3 region has the DNA TGTGCCAGCAGTTTAGAGGGTCTCTCTGGGGCCAACGTCCTGACTTTC. Translating it yields CASSLEGLSGANVLTF.